This T cell receptor beta chain was documented in a study of T cell responses to AZD1222 COVID-19 vaccine. Overall study findings and caveats: Repertoire collection took place solely once the T cell response had peaked. Nearly half of spike-specific TCRs reportedly target unmutated variant regions.

Sequencing was performed with immunoSEQ multiplex PCR; in TCRdb, only in-frame clones are kept and a portion is missing. There are around 31,000 clones in the sample; approximately 93% occur only once, and over 40% lies in the top ten. The CDR3 consists of 12 residues. V was shortened by 6 bases and J by 7 bases, with 15 bases between the two germline ends. Germline CDR1 reads SQVTM; CDR2 reads ANQGSEA. To note about this clone: Its target is not known.

This receptor was taken from an adult in good health. The sequences come from peripheral blood, collected on day 0 of AZD1222 vaccination. The V call is TRBV29-1, the J call TRBJ1-2; D call uncertain. CDR3 DNA sequence: TGCAGCGTGCGACATGGGTTACGTGGCTACACCTTC. It encodes CSVRHGLRGYTF.